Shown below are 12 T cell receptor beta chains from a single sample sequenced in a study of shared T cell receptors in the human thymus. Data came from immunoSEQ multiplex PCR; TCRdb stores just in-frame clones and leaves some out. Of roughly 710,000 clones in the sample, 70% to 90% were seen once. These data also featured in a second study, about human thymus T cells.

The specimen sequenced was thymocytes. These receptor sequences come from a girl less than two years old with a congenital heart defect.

CDR3 loop: CASSAKTGKPWTDNEQFF. In DNA form, the CDR3 reads TGTGCCAGCAGCGCAAAGACAGGGAAACCGTGGACGGACAATGAGCAGTTCTTC. V usage is TRBV9 and J usage is TRBJ2-1; 7 positions match TRBD1. Germline loops: CDR1 SGDLS, CDR2 YYNGEE. V was clipped by 3 bases and J by 5 bases; unmatched bases: 17. This CDR3 has 18 residues.

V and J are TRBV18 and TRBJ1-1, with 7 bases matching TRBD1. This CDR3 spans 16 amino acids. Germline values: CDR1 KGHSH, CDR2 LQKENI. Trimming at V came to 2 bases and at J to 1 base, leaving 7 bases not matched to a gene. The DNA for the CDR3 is TGTGCCAGCTCACCATCAGGGGGTGGAGGGAACACTGAAGCTTTCTTT. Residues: CASSPSGGGGNTEAFF.

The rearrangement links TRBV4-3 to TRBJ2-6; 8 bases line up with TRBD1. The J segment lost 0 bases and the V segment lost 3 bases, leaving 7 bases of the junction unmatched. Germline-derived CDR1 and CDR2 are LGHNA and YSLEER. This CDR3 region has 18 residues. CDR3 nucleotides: TGCGCCAGCAGCCAGGCGGGACAGGCTCTCTCTGGGGCCAACGTCCTGACTTTC. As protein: CASSQAGQALSGANVLTF.

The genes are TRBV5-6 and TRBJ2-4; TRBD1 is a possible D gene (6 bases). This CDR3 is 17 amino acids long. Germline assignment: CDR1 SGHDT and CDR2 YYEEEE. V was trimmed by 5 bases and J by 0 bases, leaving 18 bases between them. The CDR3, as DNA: TGTGCCAGCAGTCATCTACAGGGAGCCCTAGCCAAAAACATTCAGTACTTC. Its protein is CASSHLQGALAKNIQYF.

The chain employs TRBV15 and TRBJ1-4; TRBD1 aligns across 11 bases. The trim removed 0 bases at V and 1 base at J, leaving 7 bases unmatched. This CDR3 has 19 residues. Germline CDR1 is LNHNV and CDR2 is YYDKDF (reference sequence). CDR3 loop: CATSRDWDRGSRTNEKLFF. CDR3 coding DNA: TGTGCCACCAGCAGAGATTGGGACAGGGGGAGCAGAACTAATGAAAAACTGTTTTTT.

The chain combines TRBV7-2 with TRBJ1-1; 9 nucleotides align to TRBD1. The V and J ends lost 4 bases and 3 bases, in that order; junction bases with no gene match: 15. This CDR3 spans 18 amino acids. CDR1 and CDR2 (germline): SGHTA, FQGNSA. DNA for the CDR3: TGTGCCAGCAGCTCAGTACCGGGACAGGGTCGGTGGTACACTGAAGCTTTCTTT. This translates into CASSSVPGQGRWYTEAFF.

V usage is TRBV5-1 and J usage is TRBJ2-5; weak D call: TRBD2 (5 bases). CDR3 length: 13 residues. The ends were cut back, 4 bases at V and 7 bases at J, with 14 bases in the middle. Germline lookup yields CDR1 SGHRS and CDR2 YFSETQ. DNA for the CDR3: TGCGCCAGCAGCCCAAACCTCGGAGGGACCCAGTACTTC. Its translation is CASSPNLGGTQYF.

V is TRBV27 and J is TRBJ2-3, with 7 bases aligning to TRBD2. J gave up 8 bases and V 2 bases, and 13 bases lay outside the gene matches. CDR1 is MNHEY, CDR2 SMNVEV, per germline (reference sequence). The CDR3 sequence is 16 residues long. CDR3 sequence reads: CASSLLPSGEGVTQYF. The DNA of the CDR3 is TGTGCCAGCAGTTTACTCCCCTCGGGGGAGGGTGTTACGCAGTATTTT.

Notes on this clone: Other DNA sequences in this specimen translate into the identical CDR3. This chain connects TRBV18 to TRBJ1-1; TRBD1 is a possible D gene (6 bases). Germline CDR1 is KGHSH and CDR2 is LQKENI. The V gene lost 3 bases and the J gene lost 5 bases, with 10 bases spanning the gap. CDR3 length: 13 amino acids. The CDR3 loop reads CASSPPRGTEAFF. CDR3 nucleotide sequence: TGTGCCAGCTCACCTCCCAGGGGAACTGAAGCTTTCTTT.

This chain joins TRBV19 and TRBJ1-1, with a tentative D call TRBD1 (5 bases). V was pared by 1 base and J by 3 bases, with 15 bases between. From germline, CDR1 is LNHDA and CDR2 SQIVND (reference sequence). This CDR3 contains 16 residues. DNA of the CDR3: TGTGCCAGTAGTATAGTTTCAGGGAGGACGGACACTGAAGCTTTCTTT. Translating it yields CASSIVSGRTDTEAFF. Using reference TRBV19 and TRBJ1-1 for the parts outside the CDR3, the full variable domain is DGGITQSPKYLFRKEGQNVTLSCEQNLNHDAMYWYRQDPGQGLRLIYYSQIVNDFQKGDIAEGYSVSREKKESFPLTVTSAQKNPTAFYLCASSIVSGRTDTEAFFGQGTRLTVV.

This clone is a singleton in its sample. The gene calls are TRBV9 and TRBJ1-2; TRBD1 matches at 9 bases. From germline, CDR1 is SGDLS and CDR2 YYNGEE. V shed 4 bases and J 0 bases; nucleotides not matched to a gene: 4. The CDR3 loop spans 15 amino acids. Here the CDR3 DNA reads TGTGCCAGCAGCACTTGGGACAGGGCTAACTATGGCTACACCTTC. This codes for CASSTWDRANYGYTF.

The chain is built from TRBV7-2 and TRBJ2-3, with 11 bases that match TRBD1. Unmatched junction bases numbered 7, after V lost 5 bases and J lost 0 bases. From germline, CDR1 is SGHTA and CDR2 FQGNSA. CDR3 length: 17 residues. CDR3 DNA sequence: TGTGCCAGCAGCCACCGGGACAGGGGGTCTAGCACAGATACGCAGTATTTT. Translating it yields CASSHRDRGSSTDTQYF.